Below, one T cell receptor beta chain is given with its context. Its specific antigen is unknown. Per-base qualities were not stored, and no clone one base away is much larger. From the cysteine through the phenylalanine, the CDR3 covers 14 amino acids. The entry retains the CDR3 DNA only, 42 bases that are in frame from base 1. Via the germline V gene (reference sequence), CDR1 is MNHNY and CDR2 SVGAGI. V and J lose 4 bases and 0 bases, and a span of 7 bases separates them. This specimen comes from a study of blood T cell repertoires in COVID-19 (dated by TCRdb to the early 2020s). Regarding the research as a whole: Collaborator samples came from the United States, Italy and Spain and covered acute and convalescent phases of COVID-19. The material from the prospective study consisted of cDNA or gDNA derived from T cells, B-cell-depleted T cells, or PBMCs. Subjects who had been exposed to COVID-19, were actively infected with it, or had recovered from it provided the deeply sampled blood TCRbeta repertoires that made up the dataset. The repertoires were released in a freely available public database meant as a resource for research on the immune response to SARS-CoV-2. The samples were drawn from the first 160 participants of the ongoing ImmuneRACE study and from over 950 subjects provided by 6 global collaborators. The sample metadata nearly always contained a de-identified subject ID, COVID-19 status, age in years and sex. Where available, HLA class I and class II types were obtained from metadata supplied by the sample provider rather than from assay-based typing.

TCRbeta CDR3 regions were amplified from genomic DNA using the immunoSEQ Assay, a bias-controlled multiplex PCR. As for the authors' bioinformatics: The number of nucleated cells in each sample was estimated from the amplification of reference gene primers within the assay. To quantify the absolute abundance of each unique TCRbeta CDR3 rearrangement, sequence reads were collapsed and filtered. Productive Simpson clonality was computed per sample as the square root of Simpson's diversity index over productive rearrangements. In TCRdb, the immuneACCESS table is reduced to in-frame sequences with V and J assigned. These tables do not hold every clone; where another copy was compared, an unresolved V gene accounts for under half, and the others remain unexplained. D and trimming were read from the DNA, whereas the V and J calls and clone size are those reported in that table. The sample data list 20,000 or so clones, and 88% of these were observed just once. The ten largest make up more than 9.5% of the sample.

The collaborating institutions used their own protocols to collect whole blood in K2EDTA tubes. For TCRbeta analysis, collaborators shipped samples as frozen whole blood, isolated PBMCs, or DNA extracted from either of those sample types. The research as a whole found: How much clinical and demographic metadata was included differed by source and by participant, and the metadata was provided uncurated.

The sequenced sample consisted of peripheral blood. The clonotype comes from a human donor in a cohort sampled during active COVID-19. The rearranged segments are TRBV6-6 and TRBJ1-3; a tentative D match to TRBD1 spans 5 bases. The encoded CDR3 is CASSSQGSGNTIYF. The DNA sequence is TGTGCCAGCAGTTCTCAGGGCTCTGGAAACACCATATATTTT.